Each of the 26 T cell receptor beta chains below was sequenced from the same sample in a study of T cells in localized non-small cell lung cancer. Sequencing used immunoSEQ multiplex PCR; TCRdb keeps in-frame clones, though not all of them. The profile covers some 85,000 clones, with around three quarters appearing a single time and under 25% taken by the ten largest. The source material was PBMCs, sampled before any cancer treatment. These receptors came from a man aged 40 to 70 with stage II squamous cell lung carcinoma.

This rearrangement joins TRBV10-3 to TRBJ1-1, with D uncertain. With 7 bases removed from V and 0 bases from J, the gap between germline ends came to 12 bases. Germline V CDR1 and CDR2: ENHRY, SYGVKD. CDR3 length: 14 amino acids. The CDR3 reads CAIKASNMNTEAFF. The CDR3 region has the DNA TGTGCCATCAAGGCCTCGAACATGAACACTGAAGCTTTCTTT.

This clone has more than one count but fewer than ten. V gene TRBV4-1 combines with J gene TRBJ2-3, with 10 bases identical to TRBD2. The CDR3 is made up of 17 amino acids. V gave up 0 bases and J gave up 4 bases; unmatched junction bases: 7. Per germline, CDR1 MGHRA and CDR2 YSYEKL. CDR3 region: CASSQDRLAGAADTQYF. The CDR3 DNA sequence: TGCGCCAGCAGCCAAGATCGGCTAGCGGGAGCAGCAGATACGCAGTATTTT.

V and J are TRBV6-1 and TRBJ2-1, with 7 positions matching TRBD2. V trimming: 8 bases; J trimming: 2 bases; junction bases outside the gene matches: 9. The V gene's germline CDR1 is MNHNS and CDR2 SASEGT. CDR3 size: 15 residues. CDR3 in amino acids: CASRVREATYNEQFF. CDR3 DNA sequence: TGTGCCAGCCGCGTCCGGGAGGCTACCTACAATGAGCAGTTCTTC.

The J gene is TRBJ2-1, the V gene TRBV7-3; D not resolved. The CDR3 is 16 amino acids. The germline CDR1 and CDR2 sequences are SGHTA and FQGTGA. V was clipped by 2 bases and J by 2 bases, with 13 bases between them. As DNA, the CDR3 is TGTGCCAGCAGCTTACAAGGCAGCCCTACCTACAATGAGCAGTTCTTC. Translation: CASSLQGSPTYNEQFF.

With regard to this clone: Within the sample, other DNA sequences also encode this same CDR3. This rearrangement joins TRBV15 to TRBJ1-5, with D unclear. The length of the CDR3 is 15 residues. In germline, CDR1 is LNHNV, CDR2 YYDKDF (reference sequence). Trimming shortened V by 1 base and J by 0 bases, and 7 bases separated the two germline ends. CDR3 in DNA: TGTGCCACCAGCAGAGGAGGAGGTAGCAATCAGCCCCAGCATTTT. Protein product: CATSRGGGSNQPQHF.

The rearrangement uses TRBV25-1 and TRBJ2-7; 13 nucleotides match TRBD2. The germline gives CDR1 MGHDK, CDR2 SYGVNS. The CDR3 is 16 residues long. Trimming cost V 4 bases and J 7 bases; bases outside gene matches: 10. The CDR3 region is CASSAWRLAGGHEQYF. CDR3 coding DNA: TGTGCCAGCAGTGCCTGGAGACTAGCGGGAGGACATGAGCAGTACTTC.

The rearrangement joins TRBV5-4 to TRBJ2-7; TRBD1 agrees at 8 bases. Germline values: CDR1 SGHNT, CDR2 YYREEE (reference sequence). V lost 4 bases and J lost 0; bases outside the gene matches: 15. The CDR3 contains 18 residues. CDR3 protein: CASSLGVLAGGNSYEQYF. CDR3 DNA sequence: TGTGCCAGCAGCCTGGGAGTGTTGGCAGGGGGCAACTCCTACGAGCAGTACTTC.

V gene TRBV2 combines with J gene TRBJ2-1; D possibly corresponds to TRBD2 (5 bases). V was shortened by 6 bases and J by 5 bases, with 11 bases between the two germline ends. The germline V gene encodes CDR1 SNHLY and CDR2 FYNNEI. This CDR3 region has 13 residues. CDR3 region: CASSGPSNNEQFF. Here the CDR3 DNA reads TGTGCCAGCAGCGGGCCTAGCAACAATGAGCAGTTCTTC.

V and J are TRBV7-2 and TRBJ2-1; the match to TRBD2 covers 8 bases. The CDR3 contains 17 residues. The germline V gene encodes CDR1 SGHTA and CDR2 FQGNSA. Trimming removed 5 bases from V and 10 bases from J; junction bases left unmatched: 19. The CDR3 sequence is CASSPLYVAGRAREQFF. As DNA, the CDR3 is TGTGCCAGCAGCCCCCTGTACGTCGCCGGGAGGGCTCGGGAGCAGTTCTTC.

V is TRBV9 and J is TRBJ2-2; the D gene could be TRBD1 or TRBD2 (5 bases each). The CDR3 is made up of 19 amino acids. The V gene's germline CDR1 is SGDLS and CDR2 YYNGEE. With 0 bases removed from V and 4 bases from J, the gap between germline ends came to 22 bases. The CDR3 bases are TGTGCCAGCAGCGTAGAGGGCCAGGGAGCGTTAGGAAGCACCGGGGAGCTGTTTTTT. Its protein is CASSVEGQGALGSTGELFF.

The chain joins TRBV5-8 to TRBJ2-4; tentative D call: TRBD2 (6 bases). The length of the CDR3 is 14 residues. Trimming shortened V by 4 bases and J by 4 bases, and 12 bases separated the two germline ends. Germline CDR1 and CDR2: SGHTS and YDEGEE. CDR3 residues: CASSRGTGKNIQYF. The CDR3, as DNA: TGTGCCAGCAGCCGGGGGACCGGTAAAAACATTCAGTACTTC.

The chain has TRBV29-1 and TRBJ2-3; TRBD1 matches 7 bases. The V and J ends lost 3 bases and 2 bases, in that order; junction bases with no gene match: 11. The CDR3 has 16 residues. Germline lookup yields CDR1 SQVTM and CDR2 ANQGSEA. CDR3 sequence reads: CSVDRGQSGSTDTQYF. CDR3 sequence (DNA): TGCAGCGTTGACCGGGGACAGTCGGGGTCCACAGATACGCAGTATTTT.

V usage is TRBV5-1 and J usage is TRBJ2-5; 13 bases fit TRBD2. CDR1 and CDR2 from the germline V gene are SGHRS and YFSETQ. The CDR3 runs 16 residues. With 2 bases clipped from V and 2 bases from J, the junction kept 3 bases outside the gene matches. The CDR3 protein is CASSLGLAGAQETQYF. CDR3 bases: TGCGCCAGCAGCTTAGGACTAGCGGGAGCGCAAGAGACCCAGTACTTC.

The rearrangement uses TRBV28 and TRBJ2-5, with D possibly matching TRBD1 (6 bases). CDR1 MDHEN and CDR2 SYDVKM come from the germline V gene. This CDR3 is 12 amino acids long. V was pared by 3 bases and J by 12 bases, with 14 bases between. The DNA of the CDR3 is TGTGCCAGCAGTTTGTCAAGGGGACAAGAGTACTTC. Its protein is CASSLSRGQEYF.

The sample holds one count of this clone. The gene calls are TRBV4-1 and TRBJ1-1; no firm D call. This CDR3 is 15 amino acids long. Germline values: CDR1 MGHRA, CDR2 YSYEKL. V lost 4 bases to trimming and J lost 4 bases, with 16 bases between them. The CDR3 spells CASSRLEAGGTEAFF. CDR3 nucleotide sequence: TGCGCCAGCAGCCGGTTGGAAGCAGGAGGCACTGAAGCTTTCTTT.

This chain uses TRBV2 with TRBJ2-3; D possibly matches TRBD1 or TRBD2 (6 bases each). Trimming took 11 bases from V and 5 from J, leaving 14 bases between them. This CDR3 is built from 12 residues. Germline V gene lookup returns CDR1 SNHLY and CDR2 FYNNEI. The CDR3 here is CAGGLVVDTQYF. Here the CDR3 DNA reads TGTGCCGGGGGGCTAGTGGTAGATACGCAGTATTTT.

The V and J genes are TRBV5-1 and TRBJ2-6, with 7 positions matching TRBD1. The junction had 6 bases not matched to a gene; V was cut back by 4 bases and J by 2 bases. The CDR3 runs 16 residues. The germline V gene has CDR1 SGHRS and CDR2 YFSETQ. The CDR3 here is CASSVPQGAGANVLTF. The CDR3 nucleotides are TGCGCCAGCAGCGTCCCTCAGGGGGCTGGGGCCAACGTCCTGACTTTC.

The V call is TRBV7-9, the J call TRBJ2-6, with D possibly called TRBD1 or TRBD2 (5 bases each). The CDR3 contains 15 residues. Germline V CDR1 and CDR2: SEHNR, FQNEAQ (reference sequence). Deletions cut 4 bases from V and 4 bases from J, with 11 bases between. Written as DNA, the CDR3 is TGTGCCAGCAGCTGGAACAGGAGGGGGGCCAACGTCCTGACTTTC. This translates into CASSWNRRGANVLTF.

J is TRBJ2-1 and V is TRBV19; TRBD2 aligns across 13 bases. Germline lookup yields CDR1 LNHDA and CDR2 SQIVND (reference sequence). Trimming took 5 bases from V and 14 from J; bases not matched to a gene: 3. The CDR3 length is 12 residues. CDR3 in amino acids: CASSAGLAGKFF. The CDR3 nucleotides read TGTGCCAGTAGTGCGGGACTAGCGGGAAAGTTCTTC.

The chain has TRBV5-5 and TRBJ2-7; 8 bases line up with TRBD2. Germline CDR1 SGHKS, CDR2 YYEKEE (reference sequence). Trimming took 4 bases from V and 0 from J; bases not matched to a gene: 6. The CDR3 loop spans 15 amino acids. CDR3 sequence (DNA): TGTGCCAGCAGCCGGCGGGGGGATAGCTCCTACGAGCAGTACTTC. It codes for CASSRRGDSSYEQYF.

In this sample, this clone turned up a few times. The chain has TRBV2 and TRBJ2-1; TRBD2 matches at 8 bases. This CDR3 has 15 amino acids. J lost 9 bases, V lost 0 bases, and 7 bases had no gene match. Per germline, CDR1 SNHLY and CDR2 FYNNEI. CDR3 sequence reads: CASSEAGTRGAEQFF. DNA for the CDR3: TGTGCCAGCAGTGAAGCCGGGACTAGAGGGGCTGAGCAGTTCTTC.

This rearrangement joins TRBV28 to TRBJ2-1; 7 nucleotides align to TRBD1. Germline CDR1 MDHEN, CDR2 SYDVKM. This CDR3 has 15 amino acids. The junction had 11 bases not matched to a gene; V was cut back by 6 bases and J by 6 bases. Here the CDR3 DNA reads TGTGCCAGCAGCTGGCTGACCCGGGACAGCAATGAGCAGTTCTTC. This sequence encodes CASSWLTRDSNEQFF.

The chain employs TRBV6-4 and TRBJ2-1; 7 nucleotides agree with TRBD1. CDR3 length: 13 amino acids. Trimming at V came to 8 bases and at J to 9 bases, leaving 10 bases not matched to a gene. Germline values: CDR1 MRHNA, CDR2 SNTAGT. CDR3 loop: CASSAKQGTEQFF. CDR3 bases: TGTGCCAGCTCCGCAAAACAGGGGACTGAGCAGTTCTTC.

CDR3 region: CASRADTLNYGYTF. CDR3 DNA sequence: TGTGCCAGCAGGGCTGATACACTAAACTATGGCTACACCTTC. The chain has TRBV28 and TRBJ1-2; the D is unclear. The CDR3 has 14 amino acids. Germline-derived CDR1 and CDR2 are MDHEN and SYDVKM. V was pared by 6 bases and J by 2 bases, with 13 bases between.

This clone turned up a few times. This chain connects TRBV6-6 to TRBJ1-5; D remains ambiguous. V was trimmed by 6 bases and J by 0 bases, leaving 12 bases between them. Germline CDR1 MNHNY, CDR2 SVGAGI (reference sequence). This CDR3 comprises 15 residues. The CDR3 sequence: CASRVAGYSNQPQHF. CDR3 nucleotides: TGTGCCAGCAGAGTGGCAGGCTATAGCAATCAGCCCCAGCATTTT.

This clone was counted a few times. The chain is built from TRBV6-5 and TRBJ1-2, with TRBD1 as a possible D gene (5 bases). Trimming took 4 bases from V and 13 from J, leaving 22 bases between them. This CDR3 has 14 amino acids. Per germline, CDR1 MNHEY and CDR2 SVGAGI. Here the CDR3 DNA reads TGTGCCAGCAGTTCGACAGCTCCGCCAGGACTCGTCACCTTC. It specifies CASSSTAPPGLVTF.